This T cell receptor beta chain was profiled in a study of identical twins. TCRdb itself ran the 5' RACE reads through MiXCR, one entry per CDR3 protein. The sample has around 510,000 distinct CDR3 sequences, roughly an eighth seen once. Trimming cost V 10 bases and J 4 bases, with 11 bases left between them. The CDR3 loop spans 12 amino acids. Germline lookup yields CDR1 ENHRY and CDR2 SYGVKD. The same sample was also used in a study of yellow fever vaccine responses in identical twins.

Sequenced: CD4+ T cells sorted from blood. This TCR derives from a woman aged 18-30 years in good health. J is TRBJ2-1 and V is TRBV10-3, with D maybe TRBD1 (6 bases). CDR3 nucleotides: TGTGCCACCAAAACAGGGTACAATGAGCAGTTCTTC. Its protein is CATKTGYNEQFF.